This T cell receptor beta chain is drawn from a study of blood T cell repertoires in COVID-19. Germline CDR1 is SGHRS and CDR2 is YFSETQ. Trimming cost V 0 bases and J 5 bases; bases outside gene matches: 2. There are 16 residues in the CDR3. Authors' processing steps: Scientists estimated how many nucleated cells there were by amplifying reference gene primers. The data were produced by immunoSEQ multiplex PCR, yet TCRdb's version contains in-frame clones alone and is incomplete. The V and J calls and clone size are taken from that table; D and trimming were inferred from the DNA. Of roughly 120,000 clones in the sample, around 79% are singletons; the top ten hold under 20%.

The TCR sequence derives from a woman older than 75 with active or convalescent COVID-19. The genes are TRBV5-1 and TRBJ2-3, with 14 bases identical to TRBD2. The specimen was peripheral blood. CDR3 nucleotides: TGCGCCAGCAGCTTGGGGACTAGCGGGAGGAGAGATACGCAGTATTTT. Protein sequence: CASSLGTSGRRDTQYF.